The 8 T cell receptor beta chains below all came from one sample that was sequenced in a study of human T cells and chemical hapten exposure. Described time point: patch test 2, 6 weeks after DPC sensitization. The treatment: therapeutic diphenylcyclopropenone sensitization with weekly scalp DPC. A single record per CDR3 protein comes from TCRdb applying MiXCR to the RACE reads. Of tens of thousands of distinct CDR3 sequences listed, approximately 10% were seen once; the top ten hold 1.6%. Sample: whole blood, taken in connection with sensitization to the hapten diphenylcyclopropenone (DPC). The source is a man younger than 35 with alopecia areata. Some clones in this sample may be carry-over from other donors' samples.

This clonotype was seen a handful of times. The chain links TRBV28 to TRBJ1-1; D perhaps matches TRBD1 (6 bases). This CDR3 is built from 16 residues. Germline V gives CDR1 MDHEN, CDR2 SYDVKM. Trimming cost V 3 bases and J 1 base, with 15 bases left between them. Here the CDR3 reads CASSLGAGARNTEAFF. The CDR3 DNA reads TGTGCCAGCAGTTTGGGGGCGGGGGCTAGGAACACTGAAGCTTTCTTT.

This clonotype was picked up a small number of times. V is TRBV7-9 and J is TRBJ1-2; the match to TRBD1 covers 8 bases. Germline assignment: CDR1 SEHNR and CDR2 FQNEAQ (reference sequence). V lost 4 bases, J lost 0 bases, and 4 bases stayed unmatched. The CDR3 covers 15 residues. CDR3 amino acids: CASSSETGANYGYTF. As DNA, the CDR3 is TGTGCCAGCAGCTCGGAGACAGGGGCTAACTATGGCTACACCTTC.

This chain connects TRBV5-5 to TRBJ2-7, with D perhaps assigned TRBD1 or TRBD2 (5 bases each). Germline loops: CDR1 SGHKS, CDR2 YYEKEE (reference sequence). The CDR3 is 16 amino acids. V lost 2 bases and J 0 bases, leaving 15 bases between the germline ends. CDR3 DNA sequence: TGTGCCAGCAGCTTCCCCGGGACGTCAAGCTCCTACGAGCAGTACGTC. Protein: CASSFPGTSSSYEQYV.

This clonotype has just a few counts. The chain carries TRBV12-3 or TRBV12-4 and TRBJ1-4; 7 bases agree with TRBD1. The CDR3 consists of 15 residues. V lost 6 bases to trimming and J lost 8 bases; unmatched junction nucleotides: 12. This chain's CDR3 is CASRRSGGGREKLFF. In nucleotides, the CDR3 is TGTGCCAGCAGAAGGTCAGGGGGAGGTCGGGAAAAACTGTTTTTT.

This clonotype was recorded many times. The CDR3 DNA reads as TGTGCCAGCAGTGGCCACGGGGACACTGAAGCTTTCTTT. Protein: CASSGHGDTEAFF. The genes are TRBV6-1 and TRBJ1-1; no reliable D call. Germline values: CDR1 MNHNS, CDR2 SASEGT. The CDR3 loop spans 13 amino acids. V lost 4 bases to trimming and J lost 3 bases, with 9 bases between them.

This clonotype appeared many times. The V call is TRBV5-4, the J call TRBJ2-7; D is undetermined. The V end lost 0 bases, the J end lost 0 bases, and 7 bases lay between the germline ends. This CDR3 spans 14 amino acids. Germline lookup yields CDR1 SGHNT and CDR2 YYREEE (reference sequence). The chain's CDR3 is CASSLEQTSYEQYV. CDR3 DNA: TGTGCCAGCAGCTTGGAACAAACCTCCTACGAGCAGTACGTC.

In this sample, this clonotype turned up a few times. The chain joins TRBV6-2 or TRBV6-3 to TRBJ1-5; D unresolved. CDR1 is MNHEY, CDR2 SVGEGT, per germline. Deletions cut 5 bases from V and 7 bases from J, with 18 bases between. CDR3 length equals 15 residues. DNA for the CDR3: TGTGCCAGCAGTGCCTCGAAAACGCGTAACCAGCCCCAGCATTTT. This encodes CASSASKTRNQPQHF.

The table lists this clonotype with a few counts. The chain carries TRBV7-2 and TRBJ2-7; the match to TRBD1 covers 7 bases. Trimming at V came to 0 bases and at J to 4 bases, leaving 3 bases not matched to a gene. The CDR3 runs to 14 residues. The germline V gene encodes CDR1 SGHTA and CDR2 FQGNSA. The CDR3 reads CASSLAGTVYEQYF. The CDR3, as DNA: TGTGCCAGCAGCTTAGCGGGGACAGTATACGAGCAGTACTTC.